Here is one T cell receptor (beta chain) with its context. Germline V gene lookup returns CDR1 SQVTM and CDR2 ANQGSEA. The CDR3 extends over 13 amino acids. V shed 7 bases and J 5 bases; nucleotides not matched to a gene: 8. These data come from a study of T cells after yellow fever vaccination. TCRdb recomputed calls from the 5' RACE reads with MiXCR, one row per CDR3 protein. The sample includes roughly 250,000 distinct CDR3 sequences, over 10% seen only once; the top ten take 0.4% to 0.65%. The specimen comprised CD4+ T cells sorted from PBMCs, sampled 45 days after the yellow fever booster vaccination. The sequence was obtained from a young man who received the YFV17D yellow fever vaccine. The chain employs TRBV29-1 and TRBJ2-5, with TRBD1 matching over 9 bases. CDR3 residues: CSGRDRVFETQYF. The CDR3 region has the DNA TGCAGCGGCCGGGACAGGGTATTCGAGACCCAGTACTTC.